A selection of T cell receptor beta chains follows, all from one sample in a study of naive and memory T cell subsets. TCRdb itself ran the UMI-ligation and nested PCR reads through MiXCR, one entry per CDR3 protein. Of about 120,000 distinct CDR3 sequences listed, 36% are singletons. The sample was central memory CD4+ T cells from blood. The receptor set was obtained from a human donor in good health. The CDR3 runs from the conserved cysteine through the conserved F or W. A D gene is named only where the DNA matches it firmly. Clone size appears in some rows only: once, few, many, or a class for an expanded clone.

>TRBJ2-3|NA|TRBV20-1|TRBD2
CSASKRESTDTQYF
TGCAGTGCTAGCAAGCGGGAGAGCACAGATACGCAGTATTTT
>TRBJ2-7|NA|TRBV12-3/TRBV12-4|NA
CASGPDSTNEQYF
TGTGCCAGCGGCCCGGACAGCACCAACGAGCAGTACTTC
>TRBJ2-7|NA|TRBV28|NA
CASRDSPYEQYF
TGTGCCAGCAGGGACAGTCCCTACGAGCAGTACTTC
>TRBJ2-1|NA|TRBV5-1|NA
CASSLGRASTYNEQFF
TGCGCCAGCAGCTTGGGTAGGGCCTCTACCTACAATGAGCAGTTCTTC
>TRBJ2-7|NA|TRBV20-1|NA
CSAPRTPTYEQYF
TGCAGTGCCCCTCGGACTCCGACCTACGAGCAGTACTTC
>TRBJ1-3|NA|TRBV7-6|NA
CASSLRDSGNTIYF
TGTGCCAGCAGCTTACGGGACTCTGGAAACACCATATATTTT
>TRBJ1-4|once|TRBV6-2/TRBV6-3|TRBD1
CASSYPSGGVEEKLFF
TGTGCCAGCAGTTACCCCTCAGGGGGAGTGGAAGAAAAACTGTTTTTT
>TRBJ2-3|few|TRBV6-1|TRBD1
CASKWGQGRDTQYF
TGTGCCAGCAAATGGGGACAGGGTCGGGATACGCAGTATTTT
>TRBJ1-5|once|TRBV15|TRBD1
CATSSLTGTGNEPQHF
TGTGCCACCAGCAGCTTGACCGGGACAGGGAACGAGCCCCAGCATTTT
>TRBJ1-5|NA|TRBV18|NA
CASSQAQLNQPQHF
TGTGCCAGCTCCCAAGCACAGCTGAATCAGCCCCAGCATTTT
>TRBJ1-5|many|TRBV20-1|NA
CSATGSPSGQPQHF
TGCAGTGCTACAGGGTCTCCCAGCGGGCAGCCCCAGCATTTT
>TRBJ2-7|many|TRBV27|TRBD1
CASSLQGARNGEQYF
TGTGCCAGCAGTTTACAGGGGGCGCGAAACGGCGAGCAGTACTTC
>TRBJ2-5|few|TRBV24-1|TRBD1
CATGTGGQETQYF
TGTGCCACCGGGACAGGGGGCCAAGAGACCCAGTACTTC
>TRBJ2-2|few|TRBV20-1|TRBD2
CSARPALAGGTGELFF
TGCAGTGCTAGACCTGCACTAGCGGGAGGGACCGGGGAGCTGTTTTTT
>TRBJ1-4|many|TRBV29-1|TRBD1
CSVRGQNTNEKLFF
TGCAGCGTGAGGGGACAGAATACTAATGAAAAACTGTTTTTT
>TRBJ1-1|many|TRBV4-2|NA
CASSPQGNTEAFF
TGTGCCAGCAGCCCCCAGGGGAACACTGAAGCTTTCTTT
>TRBJ2-1|NA|TRBV7-8|NA
CASSLDILLVGADYNEQFF
TGTGCCAGCAGCTTGGACATCTTGTTGGTGGGAGCCGATTACAATGAGCAGTTCTTC
>TRBJ2-7|NA|TRBV28|TRBD1
CASSLRDRSLSEQYF
TGTGCCAGCAGTTTGAGGGACAGGAGTCTCTCCGAGCAGTACTTC
>TRBJ2-1|NA|TRBV20-1|NA
CSAREKRNEQFF
TGCAGTGCTAGAGAAAAGCGGAATGAGCAGTTCTTC
>TRBJ2-7|few|TRBV4-3|NA
CASSQDLTGSYEQYF
TGCGCCAGCAGCCAAGATCTAACAGGCTCCTACGAGCAGTACTTC
>TRBJ1-5|NA|TRBV28|NA
CASSPLDGHQPQHF
TGTGCCAGCAGTCCCCTTGATGGACATCAGCCCCAGCATTTT
>TRBJ2-4|NA|TRBV2|NA
CASRGASGTPLDF
TGTGCCAGCAGGGGGGCAAGCGGGACCCCACTTGACTTC
>TRBJ2-3|NA|TRBV10-3|NA
CAISDPRGTRDTQYF
TGTGCCATCAGTGACCCCCGAGGGACAAGAGATACGCAGTATTTT
>TRBJ1-2|NA|TRBV6-5|NA
CASSYGRGSYGYTF
TGTGCCAGCAGTTACGGCAGGGGTTCCTATGGCTACACCTTC
>TRBJ2-2|few|TRBV4-3|NA
CASSQAIQTGELFF
TGCGCCAGCAGCCAAGCGATCCAGACCGGGGAGCTGTTTTTT
>TRBJ2-1|few|TRBV24-1|TRBD2
CATRASGLYNEQFF
TGTGCCACAAGGGCTAGCGGCCTCTACAATGAGCAGTTCTTC
>TRBJ2-1|NA|TRBV5-1|TRBD2
CASSQKAGSYNEQFF
TGCGCCAGCAGCCAAAAAGCGGGATCCTACAATGAGCAGTTCTTC
>TRBJ2-1|NA|TRBV15|TRBD2
CATSRDRTSGILNEQFF
TGTGCCACCAGCAGAGATCGGACTAGCGGGATTCTCAATGAGCAGTTCTTC
>TRBJ1-5|NA|TRBV6-1|NA
CASSEVKGNQPQHF
TGTGCCAGCAGTGAAGTTAAGGGCAATCAGCCCCAGCATTTT
>TRBJ2-1|NA|TRBV29-1|NA
CSVMYYNEQFF
TGCAGCGTCATGTACTACAATGAGCAGTTCTTC
>TRBJ2-7|NA|TRBV20-1|TRBD2
CSADFSGRGYEQYF
TGCAGTGCCGATTTTAGCGGGAGGGGGTACGAGCAGTACTTC
>TRBJ1-1|NA|TRBV7-8|NA
CASSPQGSSPEAFF
TGTGCCAGCAGCCCTCAGGGGTCGTCGCCTGAAGCTTTCTTT
>TRBJ1-4|NA|TRBV18|TRBD1
CASSQGAGEKLFF
TGTGCCAGCTCACAGGGGGCCGGCGAAAAACTGTTTTTT
>TRBJ2-5|few|TRBV5-4|TRBD1
CASERQGIRETQYF
TGTGCCAGTGAAAGACAGGGGATCCGTGAGACCCAGTACTTC
>TRBJ1-5|NA|TRBV18|NA
CASSPSGGYQPQHF
TGTGCCAGCTCACCATCGGGAGGATATCAGCCCCAGCATTTT
>TRBJ2-3|NA|TRBV9|NA
CASIPFVRGRNCTDTQYF
TGTGCCAGCATCCCTTTCGTAAGGGGCCGGAATTGCACAGATACGCAGTATTTT
>TRBJ2-3|NA|TRBV4-3|NA
CASSQDEGTRTDTQYF
TGCGCCAGCAGCCAAGATGAGGGGACACGCACAGATACGCAGTATTTT
>TRBJ2-7|NA|TRBV25-1|TRBD1
CASSENPPGQGSFYEQYF
TGTGCCAGCAGTGAAAACCCGCCGGGACAGGGAAGTTTCTACGAGCAGTACTTC
>TRBJ2-3|NA|TRBV5-6|NA
CASSLYDLDTQYF
TGTGCCAGCAGCTTGTACGATTTGGATACGCAGTATTTT
>TRBJ1-1|NA|TRBV6-1|NA
CASRLQGNTEAFF
TGTGCCAGCAGACTACAGGGGAACACTGAAGCTTTCTTT
>TRBJ1-2|NA|TRBV29-1|TRBD1
CSVIGRGLHYGYTF
TGCAGCGTTATAGGCAGGGGGCTGCACTATGGCTACACCTTC